This T cell receptor beta chain derives from a study of T cell responses to AZD1222 COVID-19 vaccine. At the level of the study: Pooling was applied to second doses at about 4 or about 12 weeks.

This clone was seen a handful of times. Its antigen remains unidentified. Germline loops: CDR1 WSHSY, CDR2 SAAADI. Trimming stripped 6 bases from V and 0 bases from J, with 12 bases between. The CDR3 runs to 16 residues. Sequencing used immunoSEQ multiplex PCR; TCRdb keeps in-frame clones, though not all of them. Of about 170,000 clones in the sample, 85% to 90% were seen once. Study-wide results and caveats: Spike-specific TCR breadth and depth were elevated following two AZD1222 doses. Sampling captured repertoires only after the peak T cell response. In a largely white British group with more females than males, clonal diversity was possibly underestimated.

The sequencing here drew on peripheral blood, taken on day 0 of AZD1222 vaccination. The chain couples TRBV10-2 to TRBJ1-6; D gene uncertain. This TCR derives from an adult in good health. The CDR3 bases are TGCGCCAGCAGATGGAGCCGGGACTCCTATAATTCACCCCTCCACTTT. Its translation: CASRWSRDSYNSPLHF.